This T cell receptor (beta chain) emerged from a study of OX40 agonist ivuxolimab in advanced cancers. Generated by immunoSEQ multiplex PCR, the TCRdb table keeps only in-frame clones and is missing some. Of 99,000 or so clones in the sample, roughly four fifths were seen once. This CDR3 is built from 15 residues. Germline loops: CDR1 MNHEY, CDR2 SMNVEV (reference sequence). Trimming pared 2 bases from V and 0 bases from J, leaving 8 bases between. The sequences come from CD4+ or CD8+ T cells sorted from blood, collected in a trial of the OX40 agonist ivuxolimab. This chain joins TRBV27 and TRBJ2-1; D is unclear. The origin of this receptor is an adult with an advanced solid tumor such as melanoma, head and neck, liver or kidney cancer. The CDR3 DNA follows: TGTGCCAGCAGTTTAAGCATCCGCTCCTACAATGAGCAGTTCTTC. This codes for CASSLSIRSYNEQFF.